This T cell receptor (beta chain) emerged from a study of Ad26.COV2.S vaccination and SARS-CoV-2 variants (dated by TCRdb to about 2021). The study in broad terms: Sequencing of the TCRbeta repertoire served to evaluate the specificity and breadth of SARS-CoV-2-reactive T cell receptors following Ad26.COV2.S vaccination. The TCR-sequenced set comprised approximately 32 samples: some 19 Ad26.COV2.S vaccine recipients, 5 placebo recipients and 8 SARS-CoV-2 convalescent individuals. The paper's findings and limits, for the study overall: Compared with placebo recipients, Ad26.COV2.S recipients showed higher spike-specific TCR breadth (P = 0.0014). Vaccine and placebo recipients had similar non-spike TCR breadth, a finding consistent with the vaccine containing only spike. After vaccination, spike-specific CD8+ and CD4+ T cell responses were reported to show substantial breadth. The authors noted that the TCR breadth and depth analyses may have underestimated total T cell responses.

Worth noting for this clone: Its binding antigen is unknown. Per-base quality was not reported, and no clone a single base away is much larger than it.

Looking up the germline V gene yields CDR1 SGHRS and CDR2 YFSETQ. Germline trimming amounts to 5 bases on V and 4 bases on J, with 7 as the count of junction bases outside the gene matches. Measured from the cysteine to the phenylalanine, the CDR3 is 14 residues long. Only CDR3 DNA is held: 42 bases, read in frame from base 1. The immunoSEQ Assay was used to sequence TCRbeta CDR3 regions. After extraction, genomic DNA underwent amplification by bias-controlled multiplex PCR, followed by high-throughput sequencing. Regarding the original processing steps: To quantify the absolute abundance of each unique TCRbeta CDR3 region, sequences were collapsed and filtered. Usable DNA was measured by amplifying reference genes present in all nucleated cells, and TCRbeta template counts were normalized to that usable DNA to estimate T cell fraction. Repertoire TCRs were annotated as SARS-CoV-2-specific by exact matching of V gene, CDR3 amino acid sequence and J gene to a known reactive TCR set. MIRA supplied the reference SARS-CoV-2 TCR set, which was filtered for enrichment in COVID-19-positive ImmuneCODE repertoires so that public or cross-reactive TCRs were removed. Using the MIRA antigens, annotated TCRs were further analysed by specific ORF or by position within an ORF. Breadth was defined as the number of annotated unique rearrangements divided by the total number of unique productive rearrangements, and depth was defined as the summed frequency of the annotated unique rearrangements. TCR breadth was compared between groups using two-sided Wilcoxon rank-sum tests. TCRdb re-hosts the immuneACCESS table, in-frame sequences only. Its copies lack some clones; in the studies checked, an unresolved V gene accounts for under half of them, and the cause for the rest is not known. The V and J calls and the clone size are those of that table, but D and trimming were determined from the DNA. The sample records 150,000 to 200,000 clones, around nine tenths of which are singletons. 5% to 6.5% of the sample goes to the ten largest clones.

What this sample's time point label stands for: individuals recovered from natural SARS-CoV-2 infection. The TCR originated in a human donor who had recovered from COVID-19. The starting material was peripheral blood, obtained after recovery from COVID-19. The rearranged segments are TRBV5-1 and TRBJ2-5; a stretch of 8 junction bases matches TRBD1. The CDR3 corresponds to CASSSQTGAETQYF. Read as DNA, the sequence is TGCGCCAGCAGTTCTCAGACAGGGGCAGAGACCCAGTACTTC.